This T cell receptor beta chain was obtained from a study of CD8+CD57+ T cells in acquired aplastic anemia. Background on the study: Recorded DNA amounts for sorted CD4+ and CD8+ cells had an average of 3.2 ug.

Per germline, CDR1 SGDLS and CDR2 YYNGEE. V lost 4 bases to trimming and J lost 11 bases; unmatched junction nucleotides: 11. The length of the CDR3 is 14 residues. The sequenced patients had an expansion of CD8+CD57+ cells seen by flow cytometry. No patient had been given any therapy when blood was sampled. General study findings and limits: Roughly 30 CD8+ CDR3 sequences occurred in both the patients and the controls.

For CDR3 and TCR beta VDJ profiling, genomic DNA was the template used. One entry per CDR3 protein, called by TCRdb with MiXCR from the reads. Of 260,000 or so distinct CDR3 sequences listed, around 82% are singletons. In the case of this clonotype: The antigen is undetermined.

The sequence derives from a human donor with aplastic anemia. This rearrangement joins TRBV9 to TRBJ1-2; 10 positions agree with TRBD1. Sequenced: sorted CD4+, CD8+, or CD8+CD57+ T cells (not recorded which) from PBMCs. The CDR3 region has the DNA TGTGCCAGCAGCCTACTAGGGACAGGGGTTTGTTACACCTTC. This sequence encodes CASSLLGTGVCYTF.